These T cell receptor beta chains were read from a single sample in a study of identical twins. Via MiXCR, TCRdb re-called the 5' RACE reads, giving one row per CDR3 protein. The sample lists roughly 240,000 distinct CDR3 sequences, 7.5% occurring once. These data were likewise used in another study, on yellow fever vaccine responses in identical twins.

The material sequenced was CD8+ T cells sorted from blood. These receptors all stem from a woman younger than 35 in good health. The CDR3 runs from the conserved cysteine through the conserved F or W. A D gene is named only where the DNA matches it firmly. The size of a clone is reported for some rows only, either as once, few or many, or as a class for expanded clones.

clone size,V gene,CDR3 length,D gene,J gene,CDR3 protein,CDR3 DNA
many,TRBV20-1,14,TRBD1,TRBJ2-7,CSAFGQDTSYEQYF,TGCAGTGCCTTCGGACAGGATACCTCCTACGAGCAGTACTTC
many,TRBV7-9,15,TRBD2,TRBJ2-1,CASSRSGGLADEQFF,TGTGCCAGCAGTCGATCGGGGGGACTTGCTGATGAGCAGTTCTTC
few,TRBV9,12,NA,TRBJ2-3,CASSVSPDTQYF,TGTGCCAGCAGCGTCTCCCCAGATACGCAGTATTTT
NA,TRBV20-1,14,NA,TRBJ2-2,CSASGRRFAGELFF,TGCAGTGCTAGCGGGAGAAGGTTTGCCGGGGAGCTGTTTTTT
NA,TRBV5-6,16,NA,TRBJ2-2,CASSLSGSGNTGELFF,TGTGCCAGCAGCCTCTCCGGCTCCGGGAACACCGGGGAGCTGTTTTTT
many,TRBV27,12,TRBD1,TRBJ1-2,CASRTGGFGYTF,TGTGCCAGCAGGACAGGGGGCTTTGGCTACACCTTC
NA,TRBV10-3,14,NA,TRBJ1-2,CAISPAGTDYGYTF,TGTGCCATCAGTCCCGCCGGGACGGACTATGGCTACACCTTC
many,TRBV29-1,14,NA,TRBJ2-2,CSVESQSNTGELFF,TGCAGCGTTGAAAGTCAGTCGAACACCGGGGAGCTGTTTTTT
NA,TRBV28,16,NA,TRBJ2-5,CASSPAGFRFQETQYF,TGTGCCAGCAGCCCGGCAGGTTTTCGGTTCCAAGAGACCCAGTACTTC
many,TRBV12-3/TRBV12-4,14,NA,TRBJ1-3,CASRGVASGNTIYF,TGTGCCAGCCGAGGGGTAGCCTCTGGAAACACCATATATTTT
NA,TRBV6-1,13,NA,TRBJ1-1,CASSDGGYAEAFF,TGTGCCAGCAGTGATGGGGGATATGCTGAAGCTTTCTTT
many,TRBV6-5,18,TRBD2,TRBJ2-3,CASSYESLAGGRGDTQYF,TGTGCCAGCAGTTATGAGAGCTTAGCGGGGGGGCGGGGAGATACGCAGTATTTT
NA,TRBV20-1,16,NA,TRBJ2-3,CSASTDGGLGTDTQYF,TGCAGTGCTAGTACGGACGGGGGGCTGGGCACAGATACGCAGTATTTT
few,TRBV6-1,15,NA,TRBJ2-2,CASSEETANTGELFF,TGTGCCAGCAGTGAAGAAACAGCTAACACCGGGGAGCTGTTTTTT
many,TRBV20-1,14,TRBD2,TRBJ2-1,CSARDPSGVSEQFF,TGCAGTGCTAGAGATCCTAGCGGCGTTTCTGAGCAGTTCTTC
many,TRBV3-1,16,TRBD2,TRBJ2-1,CASSQDLAGVVWEQFF,TGTGCCAGCAGCCAAGACTTAGCGGGAGTCGTTTGGGAGCAGTTCTTC